A selection of T cell receptor beta chains follows, all from one sample in a study of technical replicates of blood from a few donors. Assay used: immunoSEQ multiplex PCR; TCRdb lists only in-frame clones, some missing. Among under 85,000 clones, around nine tenths were seen once, and the ten largest hold 0.4% to 0.45%. The source material was T cells isolated from PBMCs. All receptors come from a human donor in good health. CDR3s include the opening cysteine and the closing phenylalanine or tryptophan. Fields, in order: clone size, J gene, D gene, V gene, CDR3 protein, CDR3 DNA. The D gene is left open where the match is weak. Part of the rows lack a size; the others show once, few, many or a class for expanded clones.

. TRBJ1-5 . TRBV5-1 CASSPTGEGVIPQHF TGCGCCAGCAGCCCAACAGGAGAAGGTGTCATCCCCCAGCATTTT
. TRBJ2-7 TRBD2 TRBV27 CASSLGLAGGKNEQYF TGTGCCAGCAGTTTAGGATTGGCGGGAGGGAAAAACGAGCAGTACTTC
. TRBJ2-7 . TRBV19 CASSISGRHPYEQYF TGTGCCAGTAGTATTTCAGGGCGGCACCCCTACGAGCAGTACTTC
. TRBJ1-1 . TRBV28 CASSFRGNTEAFF TGTGCCAGCAGTTTCCGGGGTAACACTGAAGCTTTCTTT
. TRBJ2-7 TRBD1 TRBV5-1 CASSSGTGTDEQYF TGCGCCAGCAGCTCCGGGACAGGGACCGACGAGCAGTACTTC
once TRBJ2-1 TRBD2 TRBV7-3 CASSSGLPYNEQFF TGTGCCAGCAGCTCGGGACTACCTTACAATGAGCAGTTCTTC
. TRBJ2-7 . TRBV27 CASSLGAGYTYEQYF TGTGCCAGCAGTTTAGGGGCAGGTTATACCTACGAGCAGTACTTC
. TRBJ2-7 TRBD2 TRBV7-9 CASTPGTSGYEQYF TGTGCCAGCACCCCCGGGACTAGCGGATACGAGCAGTACTTC
. TRBJ1-1 . TRBV5-4 CASRTTGKTEAFF TGTGCCAGCAGGACTACAGGGAAGACTGAAGCTTTCTTT
. TRBJ2-2 . TRBV6-1 CASIEPTGTVNTGELFF TGTGCCAGCATTGAGCCCACTGGGACTGTGAACACCGGGGAGCTGTTTTTT
. TRBJ2-7 . TRBV14 CASSRTHRVPQYF TGTGCCAGCAGCCGAACTCACCGGGTTCCACAGTACTTC
. TRBJ1-5 . TRBV6-1 CASSEARVQPQHF TGTGCCAGCAGTGAAGCCCGAGTTCAGCCCCAGCATTTT
. TRBJ2-7 TRBD2 TRBV28 CASSPPTSVNEQYF TGTGCCAGCAGTCCCCCGACTAGCGTAAACGAGCAGTACTTC
. TRBJ2-3 . TRBV27 CASSLSVGRTRYF TGTGCCAGCAGTTTATCAGTGGGGCGGACGCGGTATTTT
. TRBJ2-7 TRBD1 TRBV6-5 CASSVGTGTYEQYF TGTGCCAGCTCTGTCGGGACAGGCACGTACGAGCAGTACTTC
. TRBJ2-1 TRBD2 TRBV6-5 CASSPTSGDYNEQFF TGTGCCAGCAGTCCGACTAGCGGGGACTACAATGAGCAGTTCTTC
. TRBJ1-1 TRBD1 TRBV19 CASSSATGMNTEAFF TGTGCCAGTAGTAGCGCGACAGGGATGAACACTGAAGCTTTCTTT
. TRBJ2-5 . TRBV7-8 CASSLLETQYF TGTGCCAGCAGCCTATTAGAGACCCAGTACTTC
. TRBJ2-4 TRBD2 TRBV9 CASSVHPGGRDNIQYF TGTGCCAGCAGCGTACACCCGGGGGGGAGGGACAACATTCAGTACTTC
. TRBJ2-7 . TRBV5-1 CASSLQQGSPYEQYF TGCGCCAGCAGCTTACAACAGGGTTCTCCCTACGAGCAGTACTTC
. TRBJ2-7 . TRBV27 CASGQPRASSYEQYF TGTGCCAGTGGACAGCCTCGAGCAAGCTCCTACGAGCAGTACTTC
once TRBJ1-5 . TRBV6-1 CASSKTGQLNQPQHF TGTGCCAGCAGCAAAACAGGACAACTCAATCAGCCCCAGCATTTT
once TRBJ2-2 TRBD1 TRBV27 CASKDRSGTGELFF TGTGCCAGCAAGGACAGGTCGGGCACCGGGGAGCTGTTTTTT
once TRBJ2-5 TRBD1 TRBV4-1 CASSRGGQGKKETQYF TGCGCCAGCAGCCGGGGGGGACAGGGTAAAAAAGAGACCCAGTACTTC
. TRBJ1-1 . TRBV13 CASSPPGSSTEAFF TGTGCCAGCAGCCCACCGGGGAGTTCCACTGAAGCTTTCTTT
. TRBJ1-1 . TRBV28 CASSLRGGLMNTEAFF TGTGCCAGCAGTTTAAGGGGAGGACTCATGAACACTGAAGCTTTCTTT
. TRBJ2-7 . TRBV7-8 CASSFSSGVRYEQYF TGTGCCAGCAGCTTTTCGTCAGGGGTTCGGTACGAGCAGTACTTC
. TRBJ2-2 . TRBV11-3 CASSLVSPGELFF TGTGCCAGCAGCTTAGTTAGTCCCGGGGAGCTGTTTTTT
few TRBJ1-1 . TRBV9 CASSETINTEAFF TGTGCCAGCAGCGAGACTATCAACACTGAAGCTTTCTTT
. TRBJ2-3 . TRBV29-1 CSVELGLPTDTQYF TGCAGCGTTGAACTGGGGCTCCCCACAGATACGCAGTATTTT
. TRBJ2-7 TRBD1 TRBV28 CASSLPTSGGTGFYEQYF TGTGCCAGCAGTTTACCTACATCCGGGGGGACAGGGTTCTACGAGCAGTACTTC
. TRBJ2-5 . TRBV5-1 CASSSGQTILQETQYF TGCGCCAGCAGCTCCGGACAGACAATTCTTCAAGAGACCCAGTACTTC
. TRBJ1-2 TRBD1 TRBV5-6 CASSPQGDMNGYTF TGTGCCAGCAGCCCCCAGGGGGACATGAATGGCTACACCTTC
. TRBJ2-7 TRBD2 TRBV4-1 CASSLSLASRWDEQYF TGCGCCAGCAGCCTTTCACTAGCGAGCAGGTGGGACGAGCAGTACTTC
. TRBJ1-2 . TRBV5-1 CASSATLNSNYGYTF TGCGCCAGCAGCGCCACTCTTAATTCTAACTATGGCTACACCTTC
. TRBJ2-4 . TRBV19 CASRAVGSLTKNIQYF TGTGCCAGTAGGGCCGTCGGGAGCTTGACCAAAAACATTCAGTACTTC
. TRBJ1-5 . TRBV7-2 CASSLSRGQPQHF TGTGCCAGCAGCTTATCCAGGGGACAGCCCCAGCATTTT
. TRBJ2-7 . TRBV7-2 CASSLGLSGYYEQYF TGTGCCAGCAGCTTAGGCCTTAGCGGTTACTACGAGCAGTACTTC
. TRBJ2-5 TRBD2 TRBV25-1 CASSEYAGATRETQYF TGTGCCAGCAGTGAATACGCGGGAGCAACCAGAGAGACCCAGTACTTC
once TRBJ2-1 TRBD2 TRBV4-2 CASSQEPQNLAGSYYNEQFF TGTGCCAGCAGCCAAGAGCCACAGAATTTAGCGGGCAGCTACTACAATGAGCAGTTCTTC
few TRBJ1-1 . TRBV10-3 CASKREVGDTEAFF TGTGCCAGCAAGCGGGAGGTAGGTGACACTGAAGCTTTCTTT
medium-sized TRBJ1-5 . TRBV19 CASSRGPNQPQHF TGTGCCAGTAGTCGAGGTCCCAATCAGCCCCAGCATTTT
. TRBJ2-4 . TRBV6-5 CASSFGQLKNIQYF TGTGCCAGCAGTTTTGGACAGCTCAAAAACATTCAGTACTTC
. TRBJ2-7 TRBD2 TRBV11-3 CASSQVEREGYEQYF TGTGCCAGCAGCCAGGTAGAGCGGGAGGGCTACGAGCAGTACTTC
. TRBJ1-5 TRBD1 TRBV7-9 CASSLYRGDQPQHF TGTGCCAGCAGCTTATACAGGGGGGATCAGCCCCAGCATTTT
. TRBJ2-5 . TRBV19 CASSIGAGPKNQETQYF TGTGCCAGTAGTATAGGGGCGGGCCCTAAAAACCAAGAGACCCAGTACTTC
. TRBJ1-4 . TRBV9 CASSVVGITGEKLFF TGTGCCAGCAGCGTAGTAGGCATCACGGGGGAAAAACTGTTTTTT
. TRBJ2-7 TRBD2 TRBV11-2 CATKRGAYEQYF TGTGCCACCAAACGGGGGGCCTACGAGCAGTACTTC
. TRBJ1-2 . TRBV7-9 CASSPNDNPHYGYTF TGTGCCAGCAGCCCGAACGACAACCCCCACTATGGCTACACCTTC
. TRBJ1-1 . TRBV4-1 CASSQAGGGTEAFF TGCGCCAGCAGCCAAGCTGGGGGAGGCACTGAAGCTTTCTTT
once TRBJ2-7 TRBD1 TRBV28 CASRRTGAGDEQYF TGTGCCAGCCGAAGGACAGGGGCGGGGGACGAGCAGTACTTC
. TRBJ1-1 TRBD1 TRBV19 CASIAQGANTEAFF TGTGCCAGTATCGCACAGGGGGCCAACACTGAAGCTTTCTTT
. TRBJ2-3 . TRBV5-1 CASSGGTAPIKYTQYF TGCGCCAGCAGCGGGGGGACAGCCCCCATCAAGTATACGCAGTATTTT